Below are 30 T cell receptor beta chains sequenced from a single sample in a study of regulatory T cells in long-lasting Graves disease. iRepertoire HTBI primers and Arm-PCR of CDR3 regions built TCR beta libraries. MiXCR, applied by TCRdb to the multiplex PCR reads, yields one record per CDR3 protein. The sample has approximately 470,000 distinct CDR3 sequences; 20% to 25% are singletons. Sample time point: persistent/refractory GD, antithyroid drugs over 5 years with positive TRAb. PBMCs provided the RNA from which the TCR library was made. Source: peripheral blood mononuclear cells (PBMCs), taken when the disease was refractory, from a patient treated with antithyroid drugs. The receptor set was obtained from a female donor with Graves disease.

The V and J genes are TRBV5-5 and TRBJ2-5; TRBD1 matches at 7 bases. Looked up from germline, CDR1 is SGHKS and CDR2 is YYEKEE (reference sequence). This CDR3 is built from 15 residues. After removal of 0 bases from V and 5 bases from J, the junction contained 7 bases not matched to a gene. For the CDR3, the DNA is TGTGCCAGCAGCTTGGTTCCGGGGACAGTGGAGACCCAGTACTTC. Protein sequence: CASSLVPGTVETQYF.

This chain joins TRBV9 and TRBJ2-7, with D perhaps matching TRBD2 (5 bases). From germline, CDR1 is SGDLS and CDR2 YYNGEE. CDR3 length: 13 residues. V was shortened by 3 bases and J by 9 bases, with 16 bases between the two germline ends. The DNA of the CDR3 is TGTGCCAGCAGCGCGGGGTACGGTGCAGTGCAGTACTTC. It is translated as CASSAGYGAVQYF.

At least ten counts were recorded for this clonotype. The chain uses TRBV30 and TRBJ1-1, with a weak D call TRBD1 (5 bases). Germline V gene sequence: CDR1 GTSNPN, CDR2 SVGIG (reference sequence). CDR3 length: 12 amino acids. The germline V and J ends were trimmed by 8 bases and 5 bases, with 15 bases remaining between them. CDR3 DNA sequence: TGTGCCGGAGACCGAGCAGGGACTGAAGCTTTCTTT. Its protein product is CAGDRAGTEAFF.

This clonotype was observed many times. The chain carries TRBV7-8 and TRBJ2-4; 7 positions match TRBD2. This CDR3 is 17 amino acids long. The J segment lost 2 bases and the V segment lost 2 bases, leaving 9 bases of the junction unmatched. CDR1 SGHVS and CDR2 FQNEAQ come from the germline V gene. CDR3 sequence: CASSLSIGRHTKNIQYF. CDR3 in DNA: TGTGCCAGCAGCTTATCGATCGGGAGGCATACCAAAAACATTCAGTACTTC.

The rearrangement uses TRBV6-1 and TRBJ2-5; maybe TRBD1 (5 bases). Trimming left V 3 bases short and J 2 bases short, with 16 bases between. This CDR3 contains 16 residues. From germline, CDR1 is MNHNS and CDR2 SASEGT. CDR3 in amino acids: CASSDLIGVGQETQYF. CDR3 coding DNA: TGTGCCAGCAGTGACCTAATAGGGGTCGGTCAAGAGACCCAGTACTTC.

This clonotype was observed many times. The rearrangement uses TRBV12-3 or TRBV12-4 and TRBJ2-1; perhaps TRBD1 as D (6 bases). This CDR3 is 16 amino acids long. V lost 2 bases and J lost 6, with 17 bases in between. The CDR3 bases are TGTGCCAGCAGTTTACCCGGACAGAGGGGTGGCAATGAGCAGTTCTTC. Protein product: CASSLPGQRGGNEQFF.

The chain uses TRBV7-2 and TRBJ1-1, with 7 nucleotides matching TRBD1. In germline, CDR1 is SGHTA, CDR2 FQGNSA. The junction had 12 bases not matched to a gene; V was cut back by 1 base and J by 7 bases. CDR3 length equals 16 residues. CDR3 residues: CASSLGSGRGKVEAFF. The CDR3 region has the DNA TGTGCCAGCAGCTTAGGTTCCGGCAGGGGGAAGGTTGAAGCTTTCTTT.

The CDR3 loop is CATSDGSLDTEAFF. CDR3 bases: TGTGCCACCAGTGATGGCAGTTTGGACACTGAAGCTTTCTTT. This chain links TRBV24-1 with TRBJ1-1; D is undetermined. CDR3 length equals 14 residues. Germline V gene data show CDR1 as KGHDR and CDR2 as SFDVKD. V lost 3 bases, J lost 3 bases, and 10 bases lay in between.

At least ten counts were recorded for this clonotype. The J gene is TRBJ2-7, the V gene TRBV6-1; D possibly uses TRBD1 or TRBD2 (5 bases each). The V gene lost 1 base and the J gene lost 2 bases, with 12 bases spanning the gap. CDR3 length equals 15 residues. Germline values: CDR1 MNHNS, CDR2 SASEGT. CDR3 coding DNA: TGTGCCAGCAGTGAAGATGGGACCGACACCTACGAGCAGTACTTC. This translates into CASSEDGTDTYEQYF.

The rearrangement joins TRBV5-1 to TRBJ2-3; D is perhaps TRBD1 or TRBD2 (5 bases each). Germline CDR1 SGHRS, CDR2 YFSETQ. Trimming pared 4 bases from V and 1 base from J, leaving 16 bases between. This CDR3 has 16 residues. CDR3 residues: CASSQGPRGGTDTQYF. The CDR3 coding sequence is TGCGCCAGCAGCCAGGGACCTCGGGGCGGCACAGATACGCAGTATTTT.

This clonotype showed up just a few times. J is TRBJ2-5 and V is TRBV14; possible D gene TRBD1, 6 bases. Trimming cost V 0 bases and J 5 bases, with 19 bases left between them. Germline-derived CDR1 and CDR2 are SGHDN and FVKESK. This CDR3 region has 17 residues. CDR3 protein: CASSQEVKGVLSETQYF. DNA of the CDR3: TGTGCCAGCAGCCAAGAAGTAAAGGGGGTCCTCTCGGAGACCCAGTACTTC. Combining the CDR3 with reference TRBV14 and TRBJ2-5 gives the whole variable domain EAGVTQFPSHSVIEKGQTVTLRCDPISGHDNLYWYRRVMGKEIKFLLHFVKESKQDESGMPNNRFLAERTGGTYSTLKVQPAELEDSGVYFCASSQEVKGVLSETQYFGPGTRLLVL.

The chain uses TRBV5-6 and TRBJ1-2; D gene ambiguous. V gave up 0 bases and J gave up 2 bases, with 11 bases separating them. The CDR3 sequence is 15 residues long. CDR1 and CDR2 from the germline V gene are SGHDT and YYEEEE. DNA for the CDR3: TGTGCCAGCAGCTTGGACATTGCCGGGAACTATGGCTACACCTTC. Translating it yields CASSLDIAGNYGYTF.

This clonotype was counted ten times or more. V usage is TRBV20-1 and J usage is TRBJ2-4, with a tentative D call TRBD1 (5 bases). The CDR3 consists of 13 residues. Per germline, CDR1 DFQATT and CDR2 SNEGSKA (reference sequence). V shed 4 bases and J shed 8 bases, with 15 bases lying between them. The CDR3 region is CSATATEGDIQYF. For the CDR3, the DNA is TGCAGTGCTACAGCGACAGAAGGGGACATTCAGTACTTC.

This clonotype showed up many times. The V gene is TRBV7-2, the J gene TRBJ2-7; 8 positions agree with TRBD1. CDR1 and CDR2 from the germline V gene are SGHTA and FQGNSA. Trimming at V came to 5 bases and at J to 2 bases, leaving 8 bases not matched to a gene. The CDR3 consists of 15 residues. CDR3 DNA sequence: TGTGCCAGCAGCCCCGTTGGACAGGGAGCCTACGAGCAGTACTTC. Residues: CASSPVGQGAYEQYF. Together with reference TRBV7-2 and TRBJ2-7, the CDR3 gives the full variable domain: GAGVSQSPSNKVTEKGKDVELRCDPISGHTALYWYRQSLGQGLEFLIYFQGNSAPDKSGLPSDRFSAERTGGSVSTLTIQRTQQEDSAVYLCASSPVGQGAYEQYFGPGTRLTVT.

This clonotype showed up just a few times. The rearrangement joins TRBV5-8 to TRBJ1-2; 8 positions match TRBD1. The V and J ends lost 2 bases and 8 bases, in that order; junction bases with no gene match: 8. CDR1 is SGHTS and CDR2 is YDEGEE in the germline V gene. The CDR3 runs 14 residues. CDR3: CASSLTTGGLGYTF. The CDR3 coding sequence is TGTGCCAGCAGCTTAACAACAGGGGGTCTAGGCTACACCTTC.

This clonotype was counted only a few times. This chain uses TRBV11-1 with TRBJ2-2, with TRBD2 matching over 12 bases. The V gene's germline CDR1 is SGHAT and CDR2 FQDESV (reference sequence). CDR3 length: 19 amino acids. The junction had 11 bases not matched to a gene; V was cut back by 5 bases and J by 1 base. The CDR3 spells CASSPLPRLAGVNTGELFF. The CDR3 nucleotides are TGTGCCAGCAGCCCTCTCCCACGACTAGCGGGAGTGAACACCGGGGAGCTGTTTTTT.

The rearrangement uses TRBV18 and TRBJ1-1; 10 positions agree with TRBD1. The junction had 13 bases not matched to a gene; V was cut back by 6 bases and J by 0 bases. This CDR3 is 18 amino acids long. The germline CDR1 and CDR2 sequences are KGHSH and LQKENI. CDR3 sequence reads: CASSRDRGIGQMNTEAFF. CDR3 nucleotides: TGTGCCAGCTCCCGGGACAGGGGAATTGGGCAAATGAACACTGAAGCTTTCTTT.

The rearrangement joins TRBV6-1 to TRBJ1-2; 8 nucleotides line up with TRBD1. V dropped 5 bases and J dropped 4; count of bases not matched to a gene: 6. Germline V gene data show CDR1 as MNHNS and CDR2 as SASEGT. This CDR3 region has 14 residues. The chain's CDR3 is CASSPGGIGYGYTF. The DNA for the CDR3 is TGTGCCAGCAGTCCAGGGGGCATCGGCTATGGCTACACCTTC.

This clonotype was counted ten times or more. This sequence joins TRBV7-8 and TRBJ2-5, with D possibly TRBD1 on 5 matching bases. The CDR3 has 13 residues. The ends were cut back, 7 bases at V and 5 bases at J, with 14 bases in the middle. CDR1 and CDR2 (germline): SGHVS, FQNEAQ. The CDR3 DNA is TGTGCCAGCACCGACGCAGGGTTGGAGACCCAGTACTTC. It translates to CASTDAGLETQYF.

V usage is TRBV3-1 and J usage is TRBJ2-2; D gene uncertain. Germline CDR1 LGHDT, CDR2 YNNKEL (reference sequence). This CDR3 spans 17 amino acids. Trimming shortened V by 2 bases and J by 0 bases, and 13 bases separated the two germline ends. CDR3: CASSQFHNGANTGELFF. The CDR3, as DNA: TGTGCCAGCAGCCAATTCCATAACGGAGCGAACACCGGGGAGCTGTTTTTT.

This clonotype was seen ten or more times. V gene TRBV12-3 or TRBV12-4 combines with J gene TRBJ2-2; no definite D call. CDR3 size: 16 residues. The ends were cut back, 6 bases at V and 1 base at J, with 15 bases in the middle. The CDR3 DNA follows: TGTGCCAGCAGCTGGACCTCGGATCTGAACACCGGGGAGCTGTTTTTT. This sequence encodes CASSWTSDLNTGELFF.

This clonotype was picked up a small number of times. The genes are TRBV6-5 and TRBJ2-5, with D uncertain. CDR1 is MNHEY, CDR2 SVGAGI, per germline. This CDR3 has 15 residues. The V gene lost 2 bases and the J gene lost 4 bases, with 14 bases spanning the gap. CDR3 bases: TGTGCCAGCAGTTACAGTCGGCCTTTCTTAGAGACCCAGTACTTC. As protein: CASSYSRPFLETQYF.

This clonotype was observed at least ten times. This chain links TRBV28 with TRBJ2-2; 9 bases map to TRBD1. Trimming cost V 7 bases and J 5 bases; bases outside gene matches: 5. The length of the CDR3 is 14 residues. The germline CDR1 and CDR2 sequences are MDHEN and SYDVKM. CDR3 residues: CASKYRGLTGELFF. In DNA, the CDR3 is TGTGCCAGCAAGTACAGGGGGCTGACCGGGGAGCTGTTTTTT.

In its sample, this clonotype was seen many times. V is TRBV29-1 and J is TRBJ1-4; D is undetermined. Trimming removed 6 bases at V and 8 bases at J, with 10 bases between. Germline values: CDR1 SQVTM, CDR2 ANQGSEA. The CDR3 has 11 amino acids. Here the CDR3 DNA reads TGCAGCGTCCTTGGGCGGGAAAAACTGTTTTTT. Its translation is CSVLGREKLFF.

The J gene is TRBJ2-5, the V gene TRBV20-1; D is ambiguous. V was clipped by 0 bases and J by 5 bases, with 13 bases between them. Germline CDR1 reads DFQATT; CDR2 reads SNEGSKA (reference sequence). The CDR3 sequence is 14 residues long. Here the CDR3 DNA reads TGCAGTGCTAGAGATAGGCTGACCGGGGAGACCCAGTACTTC. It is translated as CSARDRLTGETQYF.

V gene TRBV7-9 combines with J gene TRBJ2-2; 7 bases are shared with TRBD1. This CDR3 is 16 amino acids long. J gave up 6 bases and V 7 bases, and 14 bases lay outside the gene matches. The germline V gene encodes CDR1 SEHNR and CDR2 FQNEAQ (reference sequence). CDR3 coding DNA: TGTGCCAGCACCGCATCCGGGACAGTATTCCCCGGGGAGCTGTTTTTT. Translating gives CASTASGTVFPGELFF.

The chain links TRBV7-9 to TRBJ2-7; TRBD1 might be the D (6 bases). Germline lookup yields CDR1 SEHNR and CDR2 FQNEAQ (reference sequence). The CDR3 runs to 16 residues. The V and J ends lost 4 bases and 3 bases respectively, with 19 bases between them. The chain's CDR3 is CASSSVGWTVFYEQYF. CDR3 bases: TGTGCCAGCAGCTCCGTTGGATGGACAGTTTTCTACGAGCAGTACTTC.

The CDR3 here is CASMGTDTQYF. CDR3 in DNA: TGTGCCAGCATGGGCACAGATACGCAGTATTTT. The chain uses TRBV6-1 and TRBJ2-3; D is unclear. V was pared by 7 bases and J by 1 base, with 3 bases between. CDR1 and CDR2 (germline): MNHNS, SASEGT. The CDR3 contains 11 residues.

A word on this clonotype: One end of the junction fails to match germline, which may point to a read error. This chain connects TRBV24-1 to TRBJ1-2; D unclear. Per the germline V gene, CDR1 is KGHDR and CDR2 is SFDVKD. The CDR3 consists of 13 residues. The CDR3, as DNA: TGTGCCACCAGTGACGAGGGATTCTATGGCTATACCTTC. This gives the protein CATSDEGFYGYTF.

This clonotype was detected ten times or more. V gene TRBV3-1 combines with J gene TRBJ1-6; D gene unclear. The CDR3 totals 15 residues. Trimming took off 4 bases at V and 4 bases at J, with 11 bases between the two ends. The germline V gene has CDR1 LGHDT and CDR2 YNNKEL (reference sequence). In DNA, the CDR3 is TGTGCCAGCAGCCCGCCCGGGATGTATAATTCACCCCTCCACTTT. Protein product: CASSPPGMYNSPLHF.